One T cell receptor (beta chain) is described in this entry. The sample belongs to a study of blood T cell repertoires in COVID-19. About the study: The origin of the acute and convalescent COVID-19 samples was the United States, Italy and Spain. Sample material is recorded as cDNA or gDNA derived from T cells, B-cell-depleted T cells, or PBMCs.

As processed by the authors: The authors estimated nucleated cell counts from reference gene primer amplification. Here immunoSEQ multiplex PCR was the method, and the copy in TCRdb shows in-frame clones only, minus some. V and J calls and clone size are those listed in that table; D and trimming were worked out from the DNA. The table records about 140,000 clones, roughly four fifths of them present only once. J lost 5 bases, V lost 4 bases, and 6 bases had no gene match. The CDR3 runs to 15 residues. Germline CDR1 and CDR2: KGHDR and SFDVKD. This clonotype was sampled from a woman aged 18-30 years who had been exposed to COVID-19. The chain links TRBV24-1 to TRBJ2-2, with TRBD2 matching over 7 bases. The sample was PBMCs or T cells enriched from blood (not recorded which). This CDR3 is CATSDPREITGELFF. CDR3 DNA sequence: TGTGCCACCAGTGACCCGCGGGAGATAACCGGGGAGCTGTTTTTT.